This T cell receptor beta chain derives from a study of shared clonotypes between healthy human individuals. Findings and caveats of the study: Rarefaction exposed incomplete sorted-subset sequencing despite large depth.

CDR3 length: 16 amino acids. Germline CDR1 and CDR2: SGHRS and YFSETQ. Trimming removed 3 bases from V and 0 bases from J; junction bases left unmatched: 2. The assay was immunoSEQ multiplex PCR, and TCRdb's table has in-frame clones only and misses some. Of under 1,100,000 clones listed, 70% to 80% were seen once; the top ten hold roughly 1.5%. This clone was detected only a few times. Its specificity is unknown. The J gene is TRBJ2-2, the V gene TRBV5-1, with 10 bases that match TRBD2. Sequencing was carried out using memory CD4+ T cells sorted from blood. As to subset: CD45RA-negative fraction. This receptor was identified in a young man in good health. The DNA of the CDR3 is TGCGCCAGCAGCTATGGGACTAGCGCGAACACCGGGGAGCTGTTTTTT. Translation: CASSYGTSANTGELFF.